These 10 T cell receptor beta chains share one sample of origin, sequenced in a study of blood T cells in healthy people across ages. PCR was performed a second time for about 7 to 12 cycles using a sample-barcoded 5' primer and a J-beta primer mix. TCRdb re-called the 5' RACE reads with MiXCR, one entry per CDR3 protein. The table has 1.5 million to 2 million distinct CDR3 sequences, roughly 28% seen once. The sequencing sample was made of blood. The receptor source for this set is a woman between 25 and 40 years old in good health.

The chain employs TRBV2 and TRBJ2-7; perhaps TRBD2 as D (5 bases). Germline CDR1 SNHLY, CDR2 FYNNEI. V lost 6 bases, J lost 6 bases, and 18 bases lay in between. This CDR3 is 14 amino acids long. The CDR3 here is CASREEQVTGEQYF. The CDR3 DNA is TGTGCCAGCAGGGAGGAGCAGGTGACGGGCGAGCAGTACTTC. Full variable domain (rest looked up from reference TRBV2 and TRBJ2-7): EPEVTQTPSHQVTQMGQEVILRCVPISNHLYFYWYRQILGQKVEFLVSFYNNEISEKSEIFDDQFSVERPDGSNFTLKIRSTKLEDSAMYFCASREEQVTGEQYFGPGTRLTVT.

This rearrangement joins TRBV6-5 to TRBJ2-3; TRBD2 might be the D (7 bases). The CDR3 totals 12 residues. Germline values: CDR1 MNHEY, CDR2 SVGAGI. V dropped 10 bases and J dropped 7 bases, with 15 bases sitting between them. CDR3: CATRGGAYTQYF. In DNA form, the CDR3 reads TGTGCCACCCGTGGGGGGGCCTATACGCAGTATTTT.

This clonotype was seen repeatedly, ten times or more. The gene calls are TRBV20-1 and TRBJ2-1; 11 bases are a match to TRBD2. The V segment lost 4 bases and the J segment 8 bases; nucleotides outside the gene matches: 7. The CDR3 loop spans 14 amino acids. Germline CDR1 is DFQATT and CDR2 is SNEGSKA (reference sequence). The CDR3 region is CSATTTSGGHEQFF. CDR3 coding DNA: TGCAGTGCTACCACTACTAGCGGGGGCCATGAGCAGTTCTTC.

This clonotype was observed a handful of times. The rearrangement joins TRBV28 to TRBJ2-1; D remains ambiguous. CDR3 length equals 15 residues. Trimming took 2 bases from V and 0 from J, leaving 8 bases between them. CDR1 is MDHEN and CDR2 is SYDVKM in the germline V gene. Written as DNA, the CDR3 is TGTGCCAGCAGTTTAAAAGCGTACTCCTACAATGAGCAGTTCTTC. It is translated as CASSLKAYSYNEQFF.

At least ten counts were recorded for this clonotype. The CDR3 DNA reads TGTGCCAGCAGCTTAGGGGACTCCAGGGCCAACGTCCTGACTTTC. The encoded protein is CASSLGDSRANVLTF. V usage is TRBV7-3 and J usage is TRBJ2-6; the D gene is possibly TRBD2 (6 bases). The V gene lost 2 bases and the J gene lost 5 bases, with 10 bases spanning the gap. The CDR3 contains 15 residues. Germline CDR1 and CDR2: SGHTA and FQGTGA.

This chain joins TRBV7-9 and TRBJ1-2; perhaps TRBD1 as D (6 bases). This CDR3 has 13 amino acids. CDR1 and CDR2 (germline): SEHNR, FQNEAQ (reference sequence). V lost 7 bases to trimming and J lost 3 bases, with 12 bases between them. The CDR3 here is CASTGDNHYGYTF. The CDR3 nucleotides read TGTGCCAGCACCGGGGACAACCACTATGGCTACACCTTC.

This clonotype was seen more than once but under ten times. V gene TRBV7-6 combines with J gene TRBJ2-2; tentatively, D is TRBD2 (6 bases). Germline assignment: CDR1 SGHVS and CDR2 FNYEAQ. V was shortened by 5 bases and J by 4 bases, with 17 bases between the two germline ends. The CDR3 runs 16 residues. CDR3 in DNA: TGTGCCAGCAGCCCCCGGGGGACCTCGGGCACCGGGGAGCTGTTTTTT. Its translation is CASSPRGTSGTGELFF.

This clonotype was seen a few times. V and J are TRBV28 and TRBJ1-2, with TRBD1 matching over 8 bases. Losses at the gene ends were 2 bases for V and 7 bases for J; bases not matched to a gene: 9. The CDR3 consists of 15 residues. Per the germline V gene, CDR1 is MDHEN and CDR2 is SYDVKM. CDR3 in amino acids: CASSLPRGLKGGYTF. CDR3 DNA: TGTGCCAGCAGTTTACCCAGGGGGCTAAAAGGTGGCTACACCTTC.

This chain uses TRBV5-1 with TRBJ1-4; TRBD1 matches at 8 bases. The junction had 12 bases not matched to a gene; V was cut back by 0 bases and J by 2 bases. The CDR3 is made up of 19 amino acids. CDR1 SGHRS and CDR2 YFSETQ come from the germline V gene. CDR3 coding DNA: TGCGCCAGCAGCTTGGATAGGACAGGGATCGGCTCCACTAATGAAAAACTGTTTTTT. It translates to CASSLDRTGIGSTNEKLFF.

This clonotype was seen a handful of times. At one end, the junction sequence differs from germline, possibly due to a read error. The chain has TRBV4-1 and TRBJ2-2, with 11 bases that match TRBD2. Germline CDR1 and CDR2: MGHRA and YSYEKL. The length of the CDR3 is 18 residues. CDR3 sequence: CASSQDQTGLAVTGELFF. In DNA, the CDR3 is TGCGCCAGCAGTCAAGATCAGACGGGACTAGCGGTTACCGGGGAGCTGTTTTTT.